These 15 T cell receptor beta chains were all obtained from the same sample, sequenced in a study of OX40 agonist ivuxolimab in advanced cancers. The table came from immunoSEQ multiplex PCR; TCRdb's copy has only in-frame clones and leaves some out. The sample gives more than 9,500 clones, about 81% of which show up once; about an eighth is in the top ten. The sequences come from CD4+ or CD8+ T cells sorted from blood, collected in a trial of the OX40 agonist ivuxolimab. Receptors were obtained from an adult with an advanced solid tumor such as melanoma, head and neck, liver or kidney cancer.

The J gene is TRBJ2-2, the V gene TRBV6-5; D is undetermined. CDR1 and CDR2 (germline): MNHEY, SVGAGI. CDR3 length: 15 amino acids. Trimming cost V 6 bases and J 0 bases, with 11 bases left between them. In DNA form, the CDR3 reads TGTGCCAGCAGCAGACATGTCGCGAACACCGGGGAGCTGTTTTTT. It translates to CASSRHVANTGELFF.

The chain couples TRBV2 to TRBJ1-2; 12 bases agree with TRBD1. The germline gives CDR1 SNHLY, CDR2 FYNNEI. This CDR3 comprises 19 residues. V was pared by 8 bases and J by 6 bases, with 22 bases of the junction left unmatched. Here the CDR3 DNA reads TGTGCCAGCCACGACGGCCAGACCGGGACAGGGGGCGATCTGGATGGCTACACCTTC. Translated, it gives CASHDGQTGTGGDLDGYTF. Full variable domain (missing parts from reference TRBV2 and TRBJ1-2): EPEVTQTPSHQVTQMGQEVILRCVPISNHLYFYWYRQILGQKVEFLVSFYNNEISEKSEIFDDQFSVERPDGSNFTLKIRSTKLEDSAMYFCASHDGQTGTGGDLDGYTFGSGTRLTVV.

CDR3: CASSWGVRVQETQYF. CDR3 nucleotides: TGTGCCAGCAGCTGGGGGGTCCGGGTACAAGAGACCCAGTACTTC. V and J are TRBV5-6 and TRBJ2-5; TRBD2 is a possible D gene (6 bases). Germline V lookup: CDR1 SGHDT, CDR2 YYEEEE. The CDR3 covers 15 residues. Trimming shortened V by 3 bases and J by 2 bases, and 14 bases separated the two germline ends.

The chain recombines TRBV10-1 with TRBJ2-7, with unresolved D. In germline, CDR1 is WNHNN, CDR2 SYGVQD (reference sequence). V was trimmed by 11 bases and J by 0 bases, leaving 26 bases between them. The CDR3 consists of 17 residues. The CDR3 spells CAPSLERLTQNSYEQYF. For the CDR3, the DNA is TGCGCCCCCTCCCTTGAGCGCCTAACCCAAAACTCCTACGAGCAGTACTTC.

The chain couples TRBV29-1 to TRBJ2-1, with D hard to call. The CDR3 consists of 13 residues. Germline CDR1 is SQVTM and CDR2 is ANQGSEA. Trimming left V 2 bases short and J 3 bases short, with 8 bases between. The CDR3 bases are TGCAGCGTTGAAAGACCGGACTACAATGAGCAGTTCTTC. It encodes CSVERPDYNEQFF.

V and J are TRBV6-5 and TRBJ2-5; maybe TRBD1 (6 bases). Trimming pared 2 bases from V and 1 base from J, leaving 8 bases between. The germline V gene has CDR1 MNHEY and CDR2 SVGAGI. The length of the CDR3 is 14 residues. The CDR3 region is CASSYGTSQETQYF. CDR3 coding DNA: TGTGCCAGCAGTTACGGGACAAGCCAAGAGACCCAGTACTTC.

The V and J genes are TRBV9 and TRBJ2-1; D is uncertain. The germline V and J ends were trimmed by 0 bases and 5 bases, with 15 bases remaining between them. Germline-derived CDR1 and CDR2 are SGDLS and YYNGEE. The length of the CDR3 is 16 residues. The CDR3 here is CASSVVISPKHNEQFF. The CDR3 DNA is TGTGCCAGCAGCGTAGTAATTAGCCCAAAGCACAATGAGCAGTTCTTC.

The V and J genes are TRBV6-6 and TRBJ2-7; 12 bases are a match to TRBD2. Germline CDR1 reads MNHNY; CDR2 reads SVGAGI (reference sequence). J was trimmed by 2 bases and V by 5 bases; bases with no gene match: 4. The CDR3 is 15 residues long. CDR3 bases: TGTGCCAGCAGTCCCCTAGCGGGAGGGCCCTACGAGCAGTACTTC. Encoded protein: CASSPLAGGPYEQYF.

The genes are TRBV9 and TRBJ2-4, with TRBD2 identical over 8 bases. Germline V gene sequence: CDR1 SGDLS, CDR2 YYNGEE. J gave up 0 bases and V 0 bases, and 8 bases lay outside the gene matches. The CDR3 consists of 18 residues. CDR3 nucleotides: TGTGCCAGCAGCGTAGGTGGGGGGACTAGTTTAGCCAAAAACATTCAGTACTTC. Protein: CASSVGGGTSLAKNIQYF.

V is TRBV28 and J is TRBJ2-6; the D gene is possibly TRBD1 (5 bases). CDR3 length: 16 amino acids. V lost 4 bases and J 0 bases, leaving 10 bases between the germline ends. Germline CDR1 MDHEN, CDR2 SYDVKM. CDR3 nucleotide sequence: TGTGCCAGCAGTTCCAGGGTGATCTCTGGGGCCAACGTCCTGACTTTC. This translates into CASSSRVISGANVLTF.

This sequence joins TRBV30 and TRBJ2-3; 10 nucleotides align to TRBD1. The CDR3 loop spans 14 amino acids. From germline, CDR1 is GTSNPN and CDR2 SVGIG (reference sequence). Unmatched junction bases numbered 6, after V lost 3 bases and J lost 6 bases. CDR3 sequence: CAWSRTGGSDTQYF. In DNA form, the CDR3 reads TGTGCCTGGAGCCGGACAGGGGGGAGTGATACGCAGTATTTT.

V and J are TRBV28 and TRBJ2-7; 10 bases are shared with TRBD2. The V and J ends lost 4 bases and 5 bases, in that order; junction bases with no gene match: 11. The CDR3 length is 16 residues. Germline assignment: CDR1 MDHEN and CDR2 SYDVKM. The CDR3 is CASSSEREGLIDEQYF. CDR3 in DNA: TGTGCCAGCAGTTCGGAGCGGGAGGGCCTTATTGACGAGCAGTACTTC.

The V gene is TRBV23-1, the J gene TRBJ1-6; D not certain. TRBV23-1 is treated as an ORF (open reading frame) with a function not yet certain. The length of the CDR3 is 12 residues. V was pared by 2 bases and J by 10 bases, with 6 bases between. The chain's CDR3 is CASSQPGSPLHF. The CDR3 region has the DNA TGCGCCAGCAGTCAACCTGGATCACCCCTCCACTTT.

The genes are TRBV28 and TRBJ2-5; 9 bases are shared with TRBD2. V shed 6 bases and J 4 bases; nucleotides not matched to a gene: 6. This CDR3 region has 14 residues. CDR1 MDHEN and CDR2 SYDVKM come from the germline V gene. The CDR3 bases are TGTGCCAGCAGCTATACGACTAGCGGAGAGACCCAGTACTTC. Translating gives CASSYTTSGETQYF.

The chain recombines TRBV13 with TRBJ2-7; 12 bases match TRBD2. This CDR3 contains 15 residues. Germline loops: CDR1 PRHDT, CDR2 FYEKMQ (reference sequence). V dropped 2 bases and J dropped 9; count of bases not matched to a gene: 8. DNA for the CDR3: TGTGCCAGCAGCTTACCGGCTAGCGGGAGGGACAGGCAGTACTTC. It encodes CASSLPASGRDRQYF.